A selection of T cell receptor beta chains follows, all from one sample in a study of T cell responses to AZD1222 COVID-19 vaccine. Using immunoSEQ multiplex PCR, the repertoire was profiled, and TCRdb retains in-frame clones only, with some absent. Altogether around 140,000 clones are present, roughly nine tenths being singletons, with the ten largest covering about 10%. Source: peripheral blood, taken 28 days after the second AZD1222 dose. The receptor source for this set is an adult who received the AZD1222 COVID-19 vaccine. Both conserved end residues are part of each CDR3. Fields, in order: V gene, J gene, D gene, CDR3 length, CDR3 protein. D genes are given only for firm matches.

V gene: TRBV12-3/TRBV12-4; J gene: TRBJ2-1; D gene: NA; CDR3 length: 10; CDR3 protein: CASSLNEQFF
V gene: TRBV6-5; J gene: TRBJ2-2; D gene: TRBD2; CDR3 length: 15; CDR3 protein: CASSYGAGGTGELFF
V gene: TRBV3-1/TRBV3-2; J gene: TRBJ2-2; D gene: NA; CDR3 length: 12; CDR3 protein: CASSQRTGELFF
V gene: TRBV21-1; J gene: TRBJ1-1; D gene: NA; CDR3 length: 11; CDR3 protein: CASSNSKGAFF
V gene: TRBV10-3; J gene: TRBJ1-1; D gene: NA; CDR3 length: 14; CDR3 protein: CAISDGRLNTEAFF
V gene: TRBV30; J gene: TRBJ2-7; D gene: TRBD2; CDR3 length: 15; CDR3 protein: CAWSVKTSGSYEQYF
V gene: TRBV11-2; J gene: TRBJ1-1; D gene: NA; CDR3 length: 13; CDR3 protein: CASSFLVAHEAFF
V gene: TRBV6-4; J gene: TRBJ2-2; D gene: NA; CDR3 length: 15; CDR3 protein: CASSNGGENTGELFF
V gene: TRBV5-1; J gene: TRBJ2-3; D gene: NA; CDR3 length: 17; CDR3 protein: CASSLGVGGDFADTQYF
V gene: TRBV5-1; J gene: TRBJ1-1; D gene: NA; CDR3 length: 17; CDR3 protein: CASSLGIWARTVSEAFF
V gene: TRBV2; J gene: TRBJ2-1; D gene: NA; CDR3 length: 15; CDR3 protein: CASSGSSSSYNEQFF
V gene: TRBV5-4; J gene: TRBJ1-1; D gene: TRBD1; CDR3 length: 18; CDR3 protein: CASSGGDRGRVGDTEAFF
V gene: TRBV6-5; J gene: TRBJ2-6; D gene: NA; CDR3 length: 15; CDR3 protein: CASTRTLYGANVLTF
V gene: TRBV2; J gene: TRBJ1-1; D gene: TRBD1; CDR3 length: 14; CDR3 protein: CASSLGQGITEAFF
V gene: TRBV3-1/TRBV3-2; J gene: TRBJ1-4; D gene: NA; CDR3 length: 15; CDR3 protein: CASSQGPGVGEKLFF
V gene: TRBV7-2; J gene: TRBJ1-2; D gene: NA; CDR3 length: 16; CDR3 protein: CASTLVGGAISYGYTF
V gene: TRBV18; J gene: TRBJ2-1; D gene: NA; CDR3 length: 15; CDR3 protein: CASSPLAGTYNEQFF
V gene: TRBV18; J gene: TRBJ1-1; D gene: NA; CDR3 length: 13; CDR3 protein: CASSEDMNTEAFF
V gene: TRBV5-5; J gene: TRBJ2-1; D gene: NA; CDR3 length: 15; CDR3 protein: CASSLGRGTYNEQFF
V gene: TRBV3-1/TRBV3-2; J gene: TRBJ2-1; D gene: TRBD2; CDR3 length: 16; CDR3 protein: CASSPPAGSGSGEQFF
V gene: TRBV2; J gene: TRBJ1-4; D gene: NA; CDR3 length: 15; CDR3 protein: CASKKAVVTNEKLFF
V gene: TRBV5-1; J gene: TRBJ2-1; D gene: NA; CDR3 length: 15; CDR3 protein: CASRAYVSSYNEQFF
V gene: TRBV7-8; J gene: TRBJ1-1; D gene: TRBD1; CDR3 length: 13; CDR3 protein: CASSSMTGAEAFF
V gene: TRBV19; J gene: TRBJ1-2; D gene: NA; CDR3 length: 15; CDR3 protein: CASSFSLGTTYGYTF
V gene: TRBV7-2; J gene: TRBJ2-7; D gene: NA; CDR3 length: 14; CDR3 protein: CASSFVSGAYEQYF
V gene: TRBV30; J gene: TRBJ1-5; D gene: NA; CDR3 length: 14; CDR3 protein: CAWSGGDYNQPQHF
V gene: TRBV12-3/TRBV12-4; J gene: TRBJ1-1; D gene: NA; CDR3 length: 13; CDR3 protein: CASSPGLNTEAFF
V gene: TRBV6-5; J gene: TRBJ1-5; D gene: NA; CDR3 length: 15; CDR3 protein: CASRPVGGINQPQHF
V gene: TRBV28; J gene: TRBJ1-6; D gene: NA; CDR3 length: 14; CDR3 protein: CASSGGSLNSPLHF
V gene: TRBV23-1; J gene: TRBJ1-1; D gene: NA; CDR3 length: 12; CDR3 protein: CASSQRDTEAFF
V gene: TRBV4-3; J gene: TRBJ2-1; D gene: NA; CDR3 length: 17; CDR3 protein: CASSQVVGMSSYNEQFF
V gene: TRBV7-9; J gene: TRBJ2-6; D gene: NA; CDR3 length: 17; CDR3 protein: CASSFSQAVSGANVLTF
V gene: TRBV4-2; J gene: TRBJ2-7; D gene: TRBD2; CDR3 length: 16; CDR3 protein: CASSQELAGGPSEQYF
V gene: TRBV11-3; J gene: TRBJ2-2; D gene: NA; CDR3 length: 16; CDR3 protein: CASSPVRGANTGELFF
V gene: TRBV29-1; J gene: TRBJ2-3; D gene: NA; CDR3 length: 10; CDR3 protein: CSARTDTQYF
V gene: TRBV2; J gene: TRBJ1-1; D gene: NA; CDR3 length: 11; CDR3 protein: CASSEASRVPF
V gene: TRBV13; J gene: TRBJ2-4; D gene: TRBD1; CDR3 length: 19; CDR3 protein: CASSLVSDRTGLAKNIQYF
V gene: TRBV7-3; J gene: TRBJ1-3; D gene: NA; CDR3 length: 16; CDR3 protein: CASSLTGTNSGNTIYF
V gene: TRBV3-1/TRBV3-2; J gene: TRBJ1-2; D gene: NA; CDR3 length: 13; CDR3 protein: CASSQEGNHGYTF
V gene: TRBV2; J gene: TRBJ1-6; D gene: NA; CDR3 length: 20; CDR3 protein: CASRLAVPGRTDSYNSPLHF
V gene: TRBV5-1; J gene: TRBJ1-5; D gene: TRBD1; CDR3 length: 15; CDR3 protein: CASSLSTGGDQPQHF
V gene: TRBV19; J gene: TRBJ2-1; D gene: NA; CDR3 length: 17; CDR3 protein: CASSSELARGSYNEQFF
V gene: TRBV7-2; J gene: TRBJ1-3; D gene: NA; CDR3 length: 15; CDR3 protein: CASSFVGGSGNTIYF
V gene: TRBV6-6; J gene: TRBJ1-6; D gene: NA; CDR3 length: 14; CDR3 protein: CASSSNGYNSPLHF
V gene: TRBV11-2; J gene: TRBJ1-1; D gene: NA; CDR3 length: 15; CDR3 protein: CASSSTGTANTEAFF